This T cell receptor (beta chain) was found in a study of cytomegalovirus exposure and HLA in healthy donors. Overall study results and limits: As a later analysis revealed, most CMV-associated TCR beta chains appeared HLA-restricted.

Primers included in the PCR were 60 Vbeta and 13 Jbeta primers. Libraries were prepared by immunoSEQ multiplex PCR; TCRdb keeps only in-frame clonotypes and omits some of them. Its listing shows around 45,000 clones. Points on this clone: Its matching antigen is unknown. Germline is not matched at one junction end, which may reflect a read error.

Germline lookup yields CDR1 SGHTA and CDR2 FQGNSA. The CDR3 is made up of 13 amino acids. The V and J genes are TRBV7-2 and TRBJ1-6; 7 bases map to TRBD1. This TCR was recovered from a male donor in good health and CMV-seronegative. The sequenced sample was PBMCs. The CDR3 spells CASSRGYRGGDQF. CDR3 nucleotides: TGTGCCAGCAGCCGTGGTTACAGGGGTGGAGACCAATTT.